The 9 T cell receptor beta chains presented below share a single source sample, sequenced in a study of T cell responses to AZD1222 COVID-19 vaccine. TCRdb's copy holds only in-frame clones and misses some; the assay was immunoSEQ multiplex PCR. The sample contains 93,000 or so clones, 90% of which appear only once. The sequencing used peripheral blood, collected on day 0 of AZD1222 vaccination. These receptors were taken from an adult in good health.

This rearrangement joins TRBV4-3 to TRBJ2-7; the D call may be TRBD1 or TRBD2 (5 bases each). Germline V CDR1 and CDR2: LGHNA, YSLEER. The CDR3 totals 14 residues. Trimming took 0 bases from V and 3 from J, leaving 9 bases between them. The CDR3 spells CASSQETGGYEQYF. CDR3 in DNA: TGCGCCAGCAGCCAAGAAACAGGAGGCTACGAGCAGTACTTC.

The chain couples TRBV5-4 to TRBJ1-2, with D uncertain. CDR1 and CDR2 from the germline V gene are SGHNT and YYREEE (reference sequence). Trimming left V 5 bases short and J 6 bases short, with 17 bases between. The CDR3 has 14 amino acids. The CDR3 is CASRQGPFSDGYTF. The CDR3 DNA is TGTGCCAGCAGACAAGGCCCTTTCTCCGATGGCTACACCTTC.

The chain is built from TRBV3-1 (or the pseudogene TRBV3-2) and TRBJ2-5, with TRBD1 as a possible D gene (6 bases). V gave up 1 base and J gave up 9 bases, with 15 bases separating them. The germline V gene encodes CDR1 LGHDT and CDR2 YNNKEL (reference sequence). The CDR3 runs to 14 residues. In DNA form, the CDR3 reads TGTGCCAGCAGCCAAGCGGTCAGCCCAGGGGCCCAGTACTTC. Its protein product is CASSQAVSPGAQYF.

J is TRBJ2-7 and V is TRBV11-2, with D possibly TRBD2 on 6 matching bases. This CDR3 spans 13 amino acids. Trimming cost V 4 bases and J 1 base, with 8 bases left between them. Germline CDR1 is SGHAT and CDR2 is FQNNGV. CDR3 sequence reads: CASSSGLSYEQYF. CDR3 bases: TGTGCCAGCAGCTCGGGACTGTCCTACGAGCAGTACTTC.

In this sample, this clone turned up once. V is TRBV10-3 and J is TRBJ1-5; no clear D gene. The CDR3 runs to 13 residues. CDR1 and CDR2 (germline): ENHRY, SYGVKD. Trimming pared 0 bases from V and 4 bases from J, leaving 4 bases between. In DNA form, the CDR3 reads TGTGCCATCAGTGAGTCTGGGAATCAGCCCCAGCATTTT. This gives the protein CAISESGNQPQHF.

V is TRBV5-8 and J is TRBJ2-7, with D unclear. The germline V gene encodes CDR1 SGHTS and CDR2 YDEGEE. V was pared by 4 bases and J by 3 bases, with 11 bases between. The CDR3 covers 13 residues. As DNA, the CDR3 is TGTGCCAGCAGCCGCGGCATTTTCTACGAGCAGTACTTC. It yields the protein CASSRGIFYEQYF.

This clone was observed many times. Distinct nucleotide sequences in the sample also encode this CDR3. J is TRBJ2-1 and V is TRBV23-1; tentative D call: TRBD1 (6 bases). TRBV23-1 has ORF status, its function being uncertain. V shed 3 bases and J shed 4 bases, with 16 bases lying between them. The CDR3 is 16 residues long. DNA for the CDR3: TGCGCCAGCAGTCACCCCGAACAGGGATGGTACAATGAGCAGTTCTTC. This translates into CASSHPEQGWYNEQFF.

This clone has just one count. The rearrangement uses TRBV2 and TRBJ2-5, with 7 bases fitting TRBD2. Germline CDR1 and CDR2: SNHLY and FYNNEI. The CDR3 spans 13 residues. V gave up 4 bases and J gave up 3 bases; unmatched junction bases: 2. CDR3: CASSGLAEETQYF. DNA of the CDR3: TGTGCCAGCAGTGGTCTAGCGGAAGAGACCCAGTACTTC.

The genes are TRBV7-9 and TRBJ1-4, with a tentative D call TRBD1 (5 bases). Germline assignment: CDR1 SEHNR and CDR2 FQNEAQ (reference sequence). V was clipped by 5 bases and J by 8 bases, with 18 bases between them. The CDR3 has 15 residues. CDR3 nucleotide sequence: TGTGCCAGCAGCGCCCAACAGGAGAGGTGGGAAAAACTGTTTTTT. Translation gives CASSAQQERWEKLFF.